The 22 T cell receptor beta chains given below trace back to one sample, sequenced in a study of cytomegalovirus exposure and HLA in healthy donors (dated by TCRdb to 2016 to 2017). The library was built by means of the immunoSEQ multiplex PCR assay. The multiplex PCR relied on a mix of 60 forward primers for TCR Vbeta segments and 13 reverse primers for TCR Jbeta segments. TCRdb retrieved this table from immuneACCESS and kept in-frame rearrangements only. Not all clones are present; in checked studies, unresolved V genes account for under half, and no reason is known for the remainder. Within this sample are 55,000 to 75,000 clones, with about 89% of them counted one time only. The ten largest clonotypes hold approximately 1.3% of the sample. The sequenced sample was PBMCs. Receptors originate from a man younger than 35 in good health and CMV-seronegative.

V is TRBV27 and J is TRBJ2-3; the D gene is possibly TRBD1 (6 bases). Germline V gene sequence: CDR1 MNHEY, CDR2 SMNVEV (reference sequence). The V gene lost 6 bases and the J gene lost 2 bases, with 15 bases spanning the gap. The CDR3 totals 15 residues. The CDR3 coding sequence is TGTGCCAGCAGCCTAGGGGGAACGGCCACAGATACGCAGTATTTT. Protein sequence: CASSLGGTATDTQYF.

The chain is built from TRBV6-7 and TRBJ2-2; 10 bases align to TRBD1. TRBV6-7 is filed as an ORF, its function uncertain. V lost 6 bases to trimming and J lost 3 bases; unmatched junction nucleotides: 4. This CDR3 region has 15 residues. CDR3 DNA: TGTGCCAGCAGACGGGACAGGGGAGACACCGGGGAGCTGTTTTTT. Protein product: CASRRDRGDTGELFF.

This clone appeared a few times. This chain connects TRBV10-3 to TRBJ1-2; 8 bases map to TRBD1. The V gene end was trimmed by 6 bases and the J gene end by 8 bases; junction bases not matched to a gene: 11. CDR1 and CDR2 (germline): ENHRY, SYGVKD. This CDR3 comprises 14 residues. The CDR3 sequence is CAISHTQGEGGYTF. The CDR3 DNA sequence: TGTGCCATCAGCCATACACAGGGGGAGGGAGGCTACACCTTC.

The chain links TRBV15 to TRBJ1-1; 7 bases fit TRBD1. Germline V gene data show CDR1 as LNHNV and CDR2 as YYDKDF (reference sequence). The CDR3 spans 16 residues. Trimming took 5 bases from V and 4 from J; bases not matched to a gene: 13. In DNA form, the CDR3 reads TGTGCCACCAGCGTTGACAGGGTCTCCGGTGGCACTGAAGCTTTCTTT. This sequence encodes CATSVDRVSGGTEAFF. Full variable domain (remainder filled in from reference TRBV15 and TRBJ1-1): DAMVIQNPRYQVTQFGKPVTLSCSQTLNHNVMYWYQQKSSQAPKLLFHYYDKDFNNEADTPDNFQSRRPNTSFCFLDIRSPGLGDTAMYLCATSVDRVSGGTEAFFGQGTRLTVV.

The V and J genes are TRBV4-1 and TRBJ2-3, with 9 bases identical to TRBD1. Germline loops: CDR1 MGHRA, CDR2 YSYEKL. The CDR3 totals 15 residues. J gave up 6 bases and V 4 bases, and 8 bases lay outside the gene matches. CDR3 sequence (DNA): TGCGCCAGCAGCCGAAGCTGGGACAGGGCTGATACGCAGTATTTT. Translated, it gives CASSRSWDRADTQYF.

This clone was counted once. This chain's CDR3 is CASSSRTGNTGELFF. Written as DNA, the CDR3 is TGCGCCAGCAGCTCCCGGACAGGGAACACCGGGGAGCTGTTTTTT. The rearrangement uses TRBV5-1 and TRBJ2-2, with 7 positions matching TRBD1. Germline values: CDR1 SGHRS, CDR2 YFSETQ. J was trimmed by 1 base and V by 3 bases; bases with no gene match: 3. The CDR3 is made up of 15 amino acids. Full variable domain (remainder filled in from reference TRBV5-1 and TRBJ2-2): KAGVTQTPRYLIKTRGQQVTLSCSPISGHRSVSWYQQTPGQGLQFLFEYFSETQRNKGNFPGRFSGRQFSNSRSEMNVSTLELGDSALYLCASSSRTGNTGELFFGEGSRLTVL.

CDR3 in amino acids: CASSEQQSTQYF. Here the CDR3 DNA reads TGTGCCAGCAGTGAACAACAGAGTACGCAGTATTTT. The chain joins TRBV2 to TRBJ2-3; D gene uncertain. This CDR3 comprises 12 residues. Germline V gene lookup returns CDR1 SNHLY and CDR2 FYNNEI. With 2 bases removed from V and 8 bases from J, the gap between germline ends came to 8 bases.

This chain connects TRBV7-9 to TRBJ2-1, with 7 bases lining up with TRBD1. Losses at the gene ends were 1 base for V and 8 bases for J; bases not matched to a gene: 2. This CDR3 comprises 13 residues. Germline V lookup: CDR1 SEHNR, CDR2 FQNEAQ (reference sequence). The CDR3 coding sequence is TGTGCCAGCAGCTTAGGTACAGGGGATGAGCAGTTCTTC. This sequence encodes CASSLGTGDEQFF.

The rearrangement uses TRBV4-1 and TRBJ2-7, with D tentatively TRBD1 (6 bases). Germline lookup yields CDR1 MGHRA and CDR2 YSYEKL. The CDR3 is made up of 15 amino acids. V was shortened by 0 bases and J by 3 bases, with 12 bases between the two germline ends. The CDR3 nucleotides read TGCGCCAGCAGCCAAGATCGAGGCAGGGGCTACGAGCAGTACTTC. Translated, it gives CASSQDRGRGYEQYF.

The rearrangement joins TRBV7-6 to TRBJ2-5; D perhaps matches TRBD1 (5 bases). Trimming stripped 6 bases from V and 5 bases from J, with 13 bases between. CDR3 length: 13 amino acids. The germline V gene encodes CDR1 SGHVS and CDR2 FNYEAQ. CDR3 bases: TGTGCCAGCAGGATAAGGGGTGGTGAGACCCAGTACTTC. Protein product: CASRIRGGETQYF.

The chain recombines TRBV10-3 with TRBJ2-2; 7 bases map to TRBD1. The germline CDR1 and CDR2 sequences are ENHRY and SYGVKD. V shed 2 bases, J shed 3 bases, and the junction held 3 bases outside the gene matches. The CDR3 is 15 residues long. The CDR3 region has the DNA TGTGCCATCAGTGAGCGGCAGGGGGACACCGGGGAGCTGTTTTTT. The encoded protein is CAISERQGDTGELFF.

The chain combines TRBV2 with TRBJ1-1; D is unclear. Trimming took off 7 bases at V and 0 bases at J, with 9 bases between the two ends. CDR1 SNHLY and CDR2 FYNNEI come from the germline V gene. The CDR3 is 13 residues long. The CDR3 bases are TGTGCCAGCACCCTTAATATGAACACTGAAGCTTTCTTT. This translates into CASTLNMNTEAFF. The entire variable domain, with the rest obtained from reference TRBV2 and TRBJ1-1, is as follows: EPEVTQTPSHQVTQMGQEVILRCVPISNHLYFYWYRQILGQKVEFLVSFYNNEISEKSEIFDDQFSVERPDGSNFTLKIRSTKLEDSAMYFCASTLNMNTEAFFGQGTRLTVV.

The chain has TRBV5-1 and TRBJ2-3, with 7 bases aligning to TRBD1. Germline-derived CDR1 and CDR2 are SGHRS and YFSETQ. V trimming: 7 bases; J trimming: 4 bases; junction bases outside the gene matches: 9. The CDR3 sequence is 14 residues long. For the CDR3, the DNA is TGCGCCAGCCGGCTCGCAGGGGGATCAGATACGCAGTATTTT. Translating it yields CASRLAGGSDTQYF.

This rearrangement joins TRBV6-1 to TRBJ2-1; 11 nucleotides align to TRBD2. The CDR3 totals 16 residues. Germline values: CDR1 MNHNS, CDR2 SASEGT. J lost 9 bases, V lost 3 bases, and 10 bases had no gene match. This CDR3 reads CASSENSGGAFFEQFF. In nucleotides, the CDR3 is TGTGCCAGCAGTGAGAATAGCGGGGGGGCTTTTTTTGAGCAGTTCTTC.

This chain connects TRBV10-3 to TRBJ2-2; a possible D gene is TRBD2 (5 bases). The CDR3 contains 13 residues. Trimming left V 11 bases short and J 4 bases short, with 14 bases between. The germline gives CDR1 ENHRY, CDR2 SYGVKD. The CDR3 spells CAGRAAGTGELFF. CDR3 nucleotide sequence: TGTGCCGGGCGGGCCGCGGGCACCGGGGAGCTGTTTTTT.

On this clone itself: At the DNA level, this CDR3 is encoded by other sequences in the same sample as well. The V gene is TRBV6-5, the J gene TRBJ1-1; 7 bases align to TRBD1. Germline CDR1 is MNHEY and CDR2 is SVGAGI. CDR3 length: 13 residues. With V trimmed by 8 bases and J by 3 bases, 6 bases remained unmatched. CDR3: CASHRGRDTEAFF. In DNA form, the CDR3 reads TGTGCCAGCCATAGGGGGCGCGACACTGAAGCTTTCTTT.

The J gene is TRBJ2-7, the V gene TRBV4-1; D gene uncertain. Germline V gene lookup returns CDR1 MGHRA and CDR2 YSYEKL. The CDR3 sequence is 15 residues long. The V and J ends lost 0 bases and 2 bases respectively, with 11 bases between them. The CDR3 reads CASSQESVITYEQYF. In DNA form, the CDR3 reads TGCGCCAGCAGCCAAGAGTCAGTAATCACCTACGAGCAGTACTTC.

The chain combines TRBV11-2 with TRBJ2-1; 9 bases match TRBD2. Trimming at V came to 0 bases and at J to 0 bases, leaving 12 bases not matched to a gene. CDR3 length: 20 amino acids. Germline V gene sequence: CDR1 SGHAT, CDR2 FQNNGV. The CDR3 nucleotides are TGTGCCAGCAGCTTAGATCCAGCGGGGGGCCTGATTAGCTCCTACAATGAGCAGTTCTTC. This codes for CASSLDPAGGLISSYNEQFF.

V and J are TRBV7-9 and TRBJ2-1; no clear D gene. The germline V gene encodes CDR1 SEHNR and CDR2 FQNEAQ (reference sequence). The CDR3 extends over 14 amino acids. V lost 1 base to trimming and J lost 3 bases, with 7 bases between them. The CDR3 coding sequence is TGTGCCAGCAGCTTAGAACAGATCTACAATGAGCAGTTCTTC. It translates to CASSLEQIYNEQFF.

The genes are TRBV28 and TRBJ2-7; D unresolved. V dropped 3 bases and J dropped 5 bases, with 11 bases sitting between them. CDR3 size: 13 residues. Germline V gives CDR1 MDHEN, CDR2 SYDVKM. CDR3 nucleotide sequence: TGTGCCAGCAGTTTCCAGAACATGGACGAGCAGTACTTC. It codes for CASSFQNMDEQYF.

The chain carries TRBV27 and TRBJ1-1, with D possibly TRBD1 on 6 matching bases. This CDR3 has 12 amino acids. Trimming removed 6 bases at V and 6 bases at J, with 11 bases between. The germline CDR1 and CDR2 sequences are MNHEY and SMNVEV (reference sequence). In DNA, the CDR3 is TGTGCCAGCAGGACGACAGGACCTGAAGCTTTCTTT. Protein product: CASRTTGPEAFF.

The chain links TRBV2 to TRBJ1-5; no clear D. The CDR3 has 14 residues. The germline V and J ends were trimmed by 8 bases and 4 bases, with 15 bases remaining between them. CDR1 SNHLY and CDR2 FYNNEI come from the germline V gene. CDR3 sequence: CASSPLGPNQPQHF. CDR3 bases: TGTGCCAGCTCCCCCCTGGGCCCGAATCAGCCCCAGCATTTT.